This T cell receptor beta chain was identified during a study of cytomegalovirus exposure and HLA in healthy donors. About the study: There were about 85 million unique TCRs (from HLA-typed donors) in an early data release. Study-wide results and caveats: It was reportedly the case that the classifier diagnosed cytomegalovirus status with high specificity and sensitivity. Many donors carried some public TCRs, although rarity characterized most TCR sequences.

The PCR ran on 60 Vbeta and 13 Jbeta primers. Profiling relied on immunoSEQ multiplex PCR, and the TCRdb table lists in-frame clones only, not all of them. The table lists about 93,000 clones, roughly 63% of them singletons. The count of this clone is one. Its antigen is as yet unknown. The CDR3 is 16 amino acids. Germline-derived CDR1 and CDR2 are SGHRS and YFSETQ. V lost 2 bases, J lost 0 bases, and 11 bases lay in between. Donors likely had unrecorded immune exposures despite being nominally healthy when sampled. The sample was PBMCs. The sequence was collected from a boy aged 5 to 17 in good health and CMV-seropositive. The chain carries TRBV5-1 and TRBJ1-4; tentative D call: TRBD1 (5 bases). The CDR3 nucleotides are TGCGCCAGCAGCTTACCGGGGGGTACAACTAATGAAAAACTGTTTTTT. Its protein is CASSLPGGTTNEKLFF.